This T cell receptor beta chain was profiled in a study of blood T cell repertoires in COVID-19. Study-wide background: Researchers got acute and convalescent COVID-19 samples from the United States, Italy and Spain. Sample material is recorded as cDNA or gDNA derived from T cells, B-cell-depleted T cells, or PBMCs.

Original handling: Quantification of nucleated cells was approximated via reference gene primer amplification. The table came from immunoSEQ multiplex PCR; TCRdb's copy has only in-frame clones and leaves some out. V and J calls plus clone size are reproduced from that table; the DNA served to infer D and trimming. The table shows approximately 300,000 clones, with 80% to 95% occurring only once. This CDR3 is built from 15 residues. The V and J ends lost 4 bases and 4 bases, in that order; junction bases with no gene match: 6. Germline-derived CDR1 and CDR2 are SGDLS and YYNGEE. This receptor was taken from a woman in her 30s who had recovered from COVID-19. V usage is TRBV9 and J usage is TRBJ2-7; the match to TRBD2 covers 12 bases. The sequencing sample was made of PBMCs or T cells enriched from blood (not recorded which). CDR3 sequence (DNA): TGTGCCAGCAGCCCGCGACTAGCGGGAGTTTACGAGCAGTACTTC. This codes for CASSPRLAGVYEQYF.